This T cell receptor beta chain is from a study of blood T cell repertoires in COVID-19. Study-level information: Both acute and convalescent COVID-19 samples were obtained from the United States, Italy and Spain. In each case, the material was cDNA or gDNA derived from T cells, B-cell-depleted T cells, or PBMCs.

In the source study's methods: Estimation of nucleated cell counts relied on the amplification of reference gene primers. Sequencing was performed with immunoSEQ multiplex PCR; in TCRdb, only in-frame clones are kept and a portion is missing. V, J and clone size are those of that table, while D and trimming were read from the DNA. The table lists 60,000 or so clones, around 87% of them singletons. The V and J ends lost 4 bases and 7 bases, in that order; junction bases with no gene match: 9. In germline, CDR1 is MNHEY, CDR2 SVGAGI. The CDR3 totals 15 residues. This TCR was recovered from a man in his sixties with active or convalescent COVID-19. The material sequenced was peripheral blood. This chain links TRBV6-5 with TRBJ2-1; 8 positions agree with TRBD1. CDR3 amino acids: CASSWRQGYRNEQFF. The CDR3 DNA is TGTGCCAGCAGTTGGCGACAGGGGTATAGGAATGAGCAGTTCTTC.